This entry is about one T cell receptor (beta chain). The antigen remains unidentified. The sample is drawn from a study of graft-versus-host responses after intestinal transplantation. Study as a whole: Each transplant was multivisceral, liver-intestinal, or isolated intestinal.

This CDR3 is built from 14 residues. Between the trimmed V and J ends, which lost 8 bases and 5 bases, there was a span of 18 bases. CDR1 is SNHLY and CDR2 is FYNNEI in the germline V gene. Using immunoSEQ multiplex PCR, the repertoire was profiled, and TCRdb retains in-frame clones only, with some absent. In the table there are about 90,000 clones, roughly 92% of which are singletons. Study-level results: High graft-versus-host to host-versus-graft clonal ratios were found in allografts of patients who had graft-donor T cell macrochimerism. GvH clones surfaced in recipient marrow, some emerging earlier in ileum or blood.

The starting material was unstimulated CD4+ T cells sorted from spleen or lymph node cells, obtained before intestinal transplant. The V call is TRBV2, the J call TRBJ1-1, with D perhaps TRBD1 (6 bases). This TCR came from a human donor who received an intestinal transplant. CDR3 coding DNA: TGTGCCAGCCTTGGGGGGCGCGGGGTGACTGAAGCTTTCTTT. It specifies CASLGGRGVTEAFF.